Listed here are 7 T cell receptor beta chains from one sample, sequenced in a study of blood T cell repertoires in COVID-19. Profiled with immunoSEQ multiplex PCR; TCRdb holds only in-frame clones, not every one. The sample shows over 400,000 clones, approximately 83% of them seen only once. Material for sequencing was peripheral blood. The receptors here all came from a human donor in a cohort sampled during active COVID-19.

A word on this clone: One junction end does not reproduce the germline sequence, and a read error may be involved. CDR3 residues: CASSLMGLYSEQFF. CDR3 nucleotide sequence: TGTGCCAGCAGTTTAATGGGGCTCTACAGTGAGCAGTTCTTC. The V gene is TRBV27, the J gene TRBJ2-1, with D perhaps matching TRBD1 (5 bases). The CDR3 contains 14 residues. In germline, CDR1 is MNHEY, CDR2 SMNVEV (reference sequence).

As to this clone: Within the sample, other DNA sequences also encode this same CDR3. The gene calls are TRBV5-1 and TRBJ1-1; 9 bases match TRBD1. Germline V gives CDR1 SGHRS, CDR2 YFSETQ. V gave up 5 bases and J gave up 4 bases; unmatched junction bases: 3. The CDR3 spans 13 residues. The CDR3 sequence: CASRGQGGTEAFF. DNA of the CDR3: TGCGCCAGCAGGGGACAGGGCGGCACTGAAGCTTTCTTT.

The gene calls are TRBV29-1 and TRBJ2-7; 9 nucleotides match TRBD1. Germline trimming cut 4 bases from V and 2 bases from J; bases unmatched to any gene: 6. From germline, CDR1 is SQVTM and CDR2 ANQGSEA. This CDR3 region has 14 residues. CDR3 coding DNA: TGCAGCGTTGGAGGGACAGGGCTTACCTACGAGCAGTACTTC. Amino acid sequence: CSVGGTGLTYEQYF.

CDR3 DNA sequence: TGTGCCAGCAGTCCACCCGGGACAGGGACCGTCGGCACAGATACGCAGTATTTT. It specifies CASSPPGTGTVGTDTQYF. The chain uses TRBV6-6 and TRBJ2-3; TRBD1 agrees at 9 bases. Germline V gene data show CDR1 as MNHNY and CDR2 as SVGAGI (reference sequence). V trimming: 5 bases; J trimming: 1 base; junction bases outside the gene matches: 13. This CDR3 contains 18 residues.

This clone was observed a single time. Other DNA sequences in the sample encode the same CDR3. The chain combines TRBV28 with TRBJ1-5; D ambiguous. In germline, CDR1 is MDHEN, CDR2 SYDVKM. This CDR3 comprises 13 residues. V was trimmed by 3 bases and J by 4 bases, leaving 7 bases between them. The CDR3 region is CASSFPGNQPQHF. The CDR3 DNA follows: TGTGCCAGCAGTTTTCCGGGGAATCAGCCCCAGCATTTT.

J is TRBJ2-2 and V is TRBV12-5; 7 nucleotides match TRBD2. Per the germline V gene, CDR1 is LGHNT and CDR2 is FRNRAP. V shed 3 bases, J shed 4 bases, and the junction held 8 bases outside the gene matches. CDR3 length: 16 amino acids. Here the CDR3 DNA reads TGTGCTAGTGGTTTTACGGCGGGAGTAGTCACCGGGGAGCTGTTTTTT. Its protein product is CASGFTAGVVTGELFF.

The table lists this clone with a count of one. V and J are TRBV6-2 or TRBV6-3 and TRBJ2-7; tentative D call: TRBD2 (5 bases). V gave up 1 base and J gave up 4 bases, with 14 bases separating them. This CDR3 is built from 15 residues. Germline V gene sequence: CDR1 MNHEY, CDR2 SVGEGT. The CDR3: CASSYYSGRPYEQYF. CDR3 bases: TGTGCCAGCAGTTACTACAGCGGACGGCCTTACGAGCAGTACTTC.